This T cell receptor beta chain comes out of a study of response to subunit inactivated influenza vaccine. General study results and limits: T cells newly recruited by each seasonal influenza vaccination are few, the authors suggested.

This clonotype came up a few times. The antigen is unknown. Each CDR3 protein is one row after TCRdb ran MiXCR on the RT-PCR reads. The sample holds over 650,000 distinct CDR3 sequences; approximately 17% are singletons and the top ten take 9.5% to 13%. Trimming stripped 0 bases from V and 2 bases from J, with 14 bases between. The CDR3 contains 16 residues. The germline CDR1 and CDR2 sequences are ENHRY and SYGVKD. Material: PBMCs from blood, obtained roughly 5 days after vaccination. The J gene is TRBJ2-7, the V gene TRBV10-3, with D perhaps matching TRBD2 (5 bases). This receptor was obtained from a man aged 45-65 years who received an inactivated influenza vaccine. The CDR3 sequence: CAISESRAGSPYEQYF. CDR3 bases: TGTGCCATCAGTGAGTCGAGGGCCGGGTCCCCCTACGAGCAGTACTTC.